This T cell receptor beta chain originates from a study of OX40 agonist ivuxolimab in advanced cancers. For the wider study: Ivuxolimab, which targeted the costimulatory receptor OX40 (CD134), was an agonistic, fully human IgG2 monoclonal antibody. Peripheral TCRbeta sequencing was intended to test whether TCR sequence diversity was altered and clonal T-cell expansion was caused by ivuxolimab. Partial responses were achieved by three dose-escalation patients, of whom one had hepatocellular carcinoma and two had cutaneous melanoma. Patients were allowed to have had prior anti-PD-1, anti-PD-L1 or anti-CTLA-4 therapy, and around 43% of the dose-escalation patients had been treated with checkpoint inhibitors. Intravenous ivuxolimab was administered to patients every 2 weeks at six dose levels: 0.01, 0.1, 0.3, 1.5, 3 and 10 mg/kg. The paper covers the monotherapy dose-escalation part of the phase I ivuxolimab trial, which included N ≈ 57 patients. Among the approximately 54 dose-escalation patients, some 20 had hepatocellular carcinoma, about 15 melanoma, 9 renal cell carcinoma and 9 head and neck cancer. A male proportion of 75% to 85% and a mean age of 60 years, ranging from about 20 to 80, were recorded for the dose-escalation cohort. Overall results and qualifications from the work: Low levels of normalized T-cell clonal expansion were also seen in some patients who did not respond. After ivuxolimab, more expanded clones were found on average in CD8+ T cells than in CD4+ T cells. Which antigens the clonally expanded peripheral T cells were specific for was not determined. In the 0.1-3.0 mg/kg groups, partial responders were among the patients with the lowest normalized peripheral clonal expansion, particularly in CD8+ T cells. At doses of 0.1 to 3.0 mg/kg, clonal expansion of both CD4+ and CD8+ T cells in blood was seen between baseline and week 6.

Germline trimming amounts to 6 bases on V and 6 bases on J, with 5 as the count of junction bases outside the gene matches. The CDR3 starts with the cysteine, ends with the phenylalanine, and has 14 residues. The DNA shown is the 42-base CDR3, in frame from base 1. CDR1 MNHEY and CDR2 SMNVEV were looked up in the germline V gene (reference sequence). The trial excluded patients who had a history of autoimmune disease or were on systemic immunosuppression. Peripheral blood for TCR sequencing was collected from all dose cohorts at baseline, on cycle 4 day 1, and on cycle 7 day 1. Samples were obtained from an open-label, multicenter, first-in-human phase I dose-escalation trial of ivuxolimab. Adults with locally advanced or metastatic head and neck squamous cell, hepatocellular, melanoma or renal cell carcinoma were enrolled in the trial. Before TCR sequencing, CD4+ T cells and CD8+ T cells were sorted from peripheral blood as separate populations.

To sequence the TCRbeta CDR3 region, genomic DNA was isolated from the sorted cells. The immunoSEQ Assay was used for sequencing of TCRbeta CDR3 regions. Held by TCRdb, this immuneACCESS table contains in-frame sequences only and omits some clones. Under half of the omission traces to an unresolved V gene where checked; the cause of the rest is unknown. For this sample there are approximately 66,000 clones; over 75% appear just once. The top ten clonotypes cover about 6% of the sample. This clone was picked up one time. Its specific antigen is unknown. Base qualities are not recorded, but no much larger clone differs from it by a single base.

The chain is assembled from TRBV27 and TRBJ1-4; TRBD1 aligns with 9 central bases. This specimen was CD4+ or CD8+ T cells sorted from blood, taken in a trial of the OX40 agonist ivuxolimab. The TCR was taken from an adult with an advanced solid tumor such as melanoma, head and neck, liver or kidney cancer. The CDR3 protein: CASSSGQGYEKLFF. The sequenced DNA is TGTGCCAGCAGCTCGGGACAGGGTTATGAAAAACTGTTTTTT. Reference TRBV27 and TRBJ1-4 proteins supply the regions before and after the CDR3; the full variable domain is: EAQVTQNPRYLITVTGKKLTVTCSQNMNHEYMSWYRQDPGLGLRQIYYSMNVEVTDKGDVPEGYKVSRKEKRNFPLILESPSPNQTSLYFCASSSGQGYEKLFFGSGTQLSVL.